Listed here are 18 T cell receptor beta chains from one sample, sequenced in a study of T cells in Graves' hyperthyroidism and ophthalmopathy. Amplified TCR beta CDR3 regions came from RNA transcripts. With the HTBI primer set, the TCR CDR3 went through a first round of RT-PCR. MiXCR, applied by TCRdb to the multiplex PCR reads, yields one record per CDR3 protein. The table shows 700,000 or so distinct CDR3 sequences, with 15% to 20% occurring only once. Sample: blood. The source is a man aged 18-30 years with Graves' hyperthyroidism.

The gene calls are TRBV7-2 and TRBJ2-5; 8 nucleotides line up with TRBD1. J was trimmed by 1 base and V by 5 bases; bases with no gene match: 6. Looked up from germline, CDR1 is SGHTA and CDR2 is FQGNSA. The CDR3 covers 15 residues. The CDR3: CASSQGTGAQETQYF. The DNA for the CDR3 is TGTGCCAGCAGCCAGGGGACAGGTGCCCAAGAGACCCAGTACTTC.

This clonotype has ten or more counts. The V gene is TRBV28, the J gene TRBJ2-1; maybe TRBD2 (5 bases). The germline gives CDR1 MDHEN, CDR2 SYDVKM. CDR3 length equals 12 residues. V lost 3 bases to trimming and J lost 10 bases, with 10 bases between them. CDR3 bases: TGTGCCAGCAGTTTTTCCCTAGCAGAGCAGTTCTTC. Amino acid sequence: CASSFSLAEQFF.

This clonotype was counted ten times or more. The CDR3 DNA follows: TGTGCCAGCAGTGCCAGGCCACTCAATGAGCAGTTCTTC. Its translation: CASSARPLNEQFF. The chain combines TRBV6-1 with TRBJ2-1, with D hard to call. V shed 4 bases and J shed 6 bases, with 10 bases lying between them. Germline V gives CDR1 MNHNS, CDR2 SASEGT. This CDR3 region has 13 residues.

This clonotype was seen ten or more times. This chain links TRBV20-1 with TRBJ2-3; unclear D gene. V gave up 0 bases and J gave up 6 bases, with 13 bases separating them. Germline CDR1 is DFQATT and CDR2 is SNEGSKA (reference sequence). The CDR3 extends over 14 amino acids. The CDR3 sequence is CSARDLTLADTQYF. As DNA, the CDR3 is TGCAGTGCTAGAGATCTGACTCTGGCCGATACGCAGTATTTT.

This clonotype was observed many times. V usage is TRBV6-2 or TRBV6-3 and J usage is TRBJ2-7; maybe TRBD1 (7 bases). The germline CDR1 and CDR2 sequences are MNHEY and SVGEGT. Trimming pared 4 bases from V and 2 bases from J, leaving 12 bases between. This CDR3 is built from 14 residues. Here the CDR3 reads CASSWGDRTYEQYF. CDR3 nucleotide sequence: TGTGCCAGCAGTTGGGGGGACAGAACCTACGAGCAGTACTTC.

The table lists this clonotype with many counts. J is TRBJ2-7 and V is TRBV2, with 11 bases matching TRBD1. The germline gives CDR1 SNHLY, CDR2 FYNNEI. This CDR3 is built from 15 residues. Germline trimming cut 6 bases from V and 5 bases from J; bases unmatched to any gene: 9. This CDR3 reads CASRAGTGGFHEQYF. The CDR3 DNA is TGTGCCAGCAGGGCCGGGACAGGGGGTTTCCACGAGCAGTACTTC.

In this sample, this clonotype turned up a few times. This chain connects TRBV27 to TRBJ2-1; D perhaps matches TRBD1 (5 bases). CDR3 length: 13 residues. Per germline, CDR1 MNHEY and CDR2 SMNVEV (reference sequence). CDR3 sequence reads: CAQGPPPYNEQFF. The DNA for the CDR3 is TGTGCTCAGGGCCCTCCCCCCTACAATGAGCAGTTCTTC.

This clonotype has a count of ten or more. V is TRBV20-1 and J is TRBJ2-7, with a weak D call TRBD1 (6 bases). The V gene's germline CDR1 is DFQATT and CDR2 SNEGSKA (reference sequence). The CDR3 is made up of 14 amino acids. V lost 7 bases to trimming and J lost 3 bases, with 19 bases between them. The DNA for the CDR3 is TGCAGTGTAGAACCCCGGACAGTGAACTACGAGCAGTACTTC. It is translated as CSVEPRTVNYEQYF.

This clonotype was seen at least ten times. This rearrangement joins TRBV27 to TRBJ2-3, with 11 bases aligning to TRBD2. From germline, CDR1 is MNHEY and CDR2 SMNVEV (reference sequence). CDR3 length: 18 amino acids. The junction had 12 bases not matched to a gene; V was cut back by 4 bases and J by 3 bases. The CDR3 region is CASSSSVAGGPRTDTQYF. In nucleotides, the CDR3 is TGTGCCAGCAGTTCCTCGGTAGCGGGAGGGCCAAGGACAGATACGCAGTATTTT.

This clonotype was observed many times. CDR3 nucleotide sequence: TGTGCCATCAGTGAGTTTATAGGGTACAATGAGCAGTTCTTC. Residues: CAISEFIGYNEQFF. J is TRBJ2-1 and V is TRBV10-3; D ambiguous. The CDR3 has 14 amino acids. Trimming removed 1 base at V and 4 bases at J, with 8 bases between. Germline V gives CDR1 ENHRY, CDR2 SYGVKD.

This clonotype was observed at least ten times. The chain links TRBV11-3 to TRBJ2-5; 8 bases are shared with TRBD1. CDR1 and CDR2 (germline): SGHNT, YENEEA. V shed 4 bases, J shed 3 bases, and the junction held 7 bases outside the gene matches. This CDR3 is 15 amino acids long. CDR3 DNA: TGTGCCAGCAGCTGGGGGACAGGTCGCAAAGAGACCCAGTACTTC. Translated, it gives CASSWGTGRKETQYF. The whole variable domain, remainder taken from reference TRBV11-3 and TRBJ2-5, is EAGVVQSPRYKIIEKKQPVAFWCNPISGHNTLYWYLQNLGQGPELLIRYENEEAVDDSQLPKDRFSAERLKGVDSTLKIQPAELGDSAVYLCASSWGTGRKETQYFGPGTRLLVL.

A few counts support this clonotype. V and J are TRBV4-3 and TRBJ2-7; D gene unclear. V lost 1 base, J lost 0 bases, and 7 bases lay in between. The germline CDR1 and CDR2 sequences are LGHNA and YSLEER. The CDR3 extends over 14 amino acids. In DNA form, the CDR3 reads TGCGCCAGCAGCCAAGGGGCCAGCTCCTACGAGCAGTACTTC. Its translation: CASSQGASSYEQYF.

This clonotype was seen at least ten times. This rearrangement joins TRBV5-1 to TRBJ2-3; maybe TRBD1 (5 bases). This CDR3 is 14 amino acids long. CDR1 is SGHRS and CDR2 is YFSETQ in the germline V gene. V shed 2 bases and J shed 6 bases, with 13 bases lying between them. CDR3 DNA: TGCGCCAGCAGCTTTCGGACAAAGGGGGATACGCAGTATTTT. Its translation: CASSFRTKGDTQYF.

This clonotype has ten or more counts. This sequence joins TRBV2 and TRBJ1-5, with a weak D call TRBD1 (5 bases). Germline loops: CDR1 SNHLY, CDR2 FYNNEI. Trimming pared 4 bases from V and 0 bases from J, leaving 10 bases between. There are 15 residues in the CDR3. CDR3 coding DNA: TGTGCCAGCAGTGGGGACGGCTATAGCAATCAGCCCCAGCATTTT. Residues: CASSGDGYSNQPQHF.

In this sample, this clonotype turned up many times. CDR3 sequence (DNA): TGTGCCAGCAGTTTTCCAGGGAAAACCGGGGAGCTGTTTTTT. Translating it yields CASSFPGKTGELFF. This sequence joins TRBV28 and TRBJ2-2; possible D gene TRBD1, 5 bases. The CDR3 spans 14 residues. Trimming removed 3 bases from V and 5 bases from J, with 10 bases in between. Germline assignment: CDR1 MDHEN and CDR2 SYDVKM.

Ten or more counts support this clonotype. The genes are TRBV19 and TRBJ2-2; 7 nucleotides agree with TRBD1. The CDR3 spans 14 residues. The trim removed 5 bases at V and 7 bases at J, leaving 7 bases unmatched. The germline V gene encodes CDR1 LNHDA and CDR2 SQIVND (reference sequence). The CDR3 DNA sequence: TGTGCCAGTAGTCCGGGACAGTATATCGGGGAGCTGTTTTTT. It codes for CASSPGQYIGELFF.

In its sample, this clonotype was seen a few times. The chain is built from TRBV20-1 and TRBJ2-3; 14 bases fit TRBD2. The germline gives CDR1 DFQATT, CDR2 SNEGSKA (reference sequence). The junction had 9 bases not matched to a gene; V was cut back by 4 bases and J by 6 bases. The CDR3 is 16 residues long. DNA for the CDR3: TGCAGTGCTAACCGACTAGCGGGAGGGCCTCGTGATACGCAGTATTTT. Encoded protein: CSANRLAGGPRDTQYF.

V gene TRBV29-1 combines with J gene TRBJ1-1, with D uncertain. Deletions cut 5 bases from V and 1 base from J, with 8 bases between. Looked up from germline, CDR1 is SQVTM and CDR2 is ANQGSEA. The CDR3 runs to 12 residues. CDR3 region: CSVPAENTEAFF. CDR3 coding DNA: TGCAGCGTTCCAGCCGAGAACACTGAAGCTTTCTTT.